The 23 T cell receptor beta chains below all came from one sample that was sequenced in a study of response to subunit inactivated influenza vaccine. TCRdb redid the calling of the RT-PCR reads with MiXCR, one entry per CDR3 protein. This table holds roughly 190,000 distinct CDR3 sequences, about an eighth found once. The specimen comprised CD8+ T cells sorted from PBMCs, sampled less than 6 days after vaccination. The receptor set was obtained from a man aged 50 to 60 who received an inactivated influenza vaccine.

The chain combines TRBV20-1 with TRBJ2-3, with unresolved D. The CDR3 length is 18 residues. Germline V gene data show CDR1 as DFQATT and CDR2 as SNEGSKA (reference sequence). V was clipped by 3 bases and J by 2 bases, with 24 bases between them. CDR3: CSASALLDQPLITDTQYF. CDR3 in DNA: TGCAGTGCTAGCGCTCTTCTGGACCAACCCCTCATCACAGATACGCAGTATTTT.

The table lists this clonotype with many counts. The rearrangement joins TRBV4-1 to TRBJ1-3; TRBD1 aligns across 11 bases. Germline values: CDR1 MGHRA, CDR2 YSYEKL. The J segment lost 1 base and the V segment lost 0 bases, leaving 2 bases of the junction unmatched. The CDR3 has 17 amino acids. For the CDR3, the DNA is TGCGCCAGCAGCCAAGATGGGACAGGGGGTTCTGGAAACACCATATATTTT. This translates into CASSQDGTGGSGNTIYF.

The V gene is TRBV13, the J gene TRBJ2-3, with D unclear. V lost 5 bases and J 6 bases, leaving 15 bases between the germline ends. The CDR3 spans 14 residues. Germline V gene data show CDR1 as PRHDT and CDR2 as FYEKMQ (reference sequence). This chain's CDR3 is CASSTGPEQDTQYF. The CDR3 DNA reads TGTGCCAGCAGCACCGGACCCGAGCAGGATACGCAGTATTTT.

This clonotype came up a few times. This chain joins TRBV7-3 and TRBJ2-7, with 8 bases lining up with TRBD2. Germline assignment: CDR1 SGHTA and CDR2 FQGTGA. V was clipped by 0 bases and J by 2 bases; unmatched bases: 0. This CDR3 comprises 14 residues. The CDR3 here is CASSLTAGAYEQYF. CDR3 sequence (DNA): TGTGCCAGCAGCTTAACAGCGGGAGCCTACGAGCAGTACTTC.

The V and J genes are TRBV6-4 and TRBJ2-3, with 11 bases fitting TRBD2. The length of the CDR3 is 15 residues. Germline CDR1 MRHNA, CDR2 SNTAGT. V dropped 5 bases and J dropped 2; count of bases not matched to a gene: 3. Here the CDR3 DNA reads TGTGCCAGCAGTCGACTAGCGGGGAACACAGATACGCAGTATTTT. Its protein is CASSRLAGNTDTQYF.

The chain carries TRBV28 and TRBJ2-5; 14 bases fit TRBD2. This CDR3 comprises 16 residues. Germline V gene sequence: CDR1 MDHEN, CDR2 SYDVKM. V trimming: 6 bases; J trimming: 5 bases; junction bases outside the gene matches: 8. The chain's CDR3 is CASSSGLAGVYETQYF. CDR3 DNA: TGTGCCAGCAGCTCGGGACTAGCGGGAGTGTATGAGACCCAGTACTTC.

This clonotype was seen only a few times. The CDR3 sequence: CASSLLQQGAYTGELFF. The CDR3 DNA is TGTGCCAGCAGTTTATTGCAACAGGGGGCCTACACCGGGGAGCTGTTTTTT. This chain uses TRBV27 with TRBJ2-2; 9 nucleotides agree with TRBD1. This CDR3 region has 17 residues. The germline CDR1 and CDR2 sequences are MNHEY and SMNVEV (reference sequence). The V segment lost 1 base and the J segment 3 bases; nucleotides outside the gene matches: 6.

This clonotype has a handful of counts. The chain is built from TRBV4-3 and TRBJ2-7; 9 bases are shared with TRBD2. V dropped 1 base and J dropped 6; count of bases not matched to a gene: 13. The germline V gene encodes CDR1 LGHNA and CDR2 YSLEER. The CDR3 is 17 residues long. The DNA for the CDR3 is TGCGCCAGCAGCCAAGCTCCGGCTGGTGCGGGAGGGTCCGAGCAGTACTTC. It encodes CASSQAPAGAGGSEQYF.

This clonotype was seen a handful of times. The chain recombines TRBV9 with TRBJ2-2; 9 bases match TRBD1. The germline gives CDR1 SGDLS, CDR2 YYNGEE. V was clipped by 3 bases and J by 7 bases; unmatched bases: 10. This CDR3 has 16 residues. CDR3 nucleotide sequence: TGTGCCAGCAGCGGCCCGGGACAGGGTGCTGTCGGGGAGCTGTTTTTT. Translating gives CASSGPGQGAVGELFF.

This clonotype was found a few times. The chain recombines TRBV7-2 with TRBJ2-7; tentatively, D is TRBD1 (6 bases). Germline values: CDR1 SGHTA, CDR2 FQGNSA. Trimming took 5 bases from V and 3 from J, leaving 14 bases between them. The CDR3 sequence is 14 residues long. CDR3 region: CASSAKRGFYEQYF. In nucleotides, the CDR3 is TGTGCCAGCAGCGCAAAAAGGGGGTTCTACGAGCAGTACTTC.

The sample holds a few counts of this clonotype. This CDR3 reads CASSYSTSGSFAEQFF. The CDR3, as DNA: TGTGCCAGCAGTTACTCGACTAGCGGGAGCTTCGCTGAGCAGTTCTTC. The chain couples TRBV6-2 or TRBV6-3 to TRBJ2-1; 12 nucleotides match TRBD2. Germline CDR1 and CDR2: MNHEY and SVGEGT. The J segment lost 9 bases and the V segment lost 0 bases, leaving 6 bases of the junction unmatched. This CDR3 spans 16 amino acids.

This clonotype was counted only a few times. The rearrangement uses TRBV28 and TRBJ2-5, with D possibly matching TRBD2 (5 bases). The CDR3 has 13 amino acids. V lost 4 bases, J lost 7 bases, and 13 bases lay in between. Germline V gives CDR1 MDHEN, CDR2 SYDVKM. The CDR3 nucleotides read TGTGCCAGCAGTTCGGACTGGGTTTGGACCCAGTACTTC. Translated, it gives CASSSDWVWTQYF. The entire variable domain, with the rest obtained from reference TRBV28 and TRBJ2-5, is as follows: DVKVTQSSRYLVKRTGEKVFLECVQDMDHENMFWYRQDPGLGLRLIYFSYDVKMKEKGDIPEGYSVSREKKERFSLILESASTNQTSMYLCASSSDWVWTQYFGPGTRLLVL.

The chain combines TRBV4-1 with TRBJ2-7, with 7 positions matching TRBD1. This CDR3 is built from 15 residues. V lost 4 bases, J lost 4 bases, and 10 bases stayed unmatched. CDR1 is MGHRA, CDR2 YSYEKL, per germline. CDR3 bases: TGCGCCAGCAGCCGACAGGGTTCGTCACTTTACGAGCAGTACTTC. Translation gives CASSRQGSSLYEQYF.

Only a few counts were recorded for this clonotype. This rearrangement joins TRBV12-3 or TRBV12-4 to TRBJ1-1; D not certain. The CDR3 is made up of 13 amino acids. Between the trimmed V and J ends, which lost 8 bases and 3 bases, there was a span of 13 bases. The CDR3, as DNA: TGTGCCAGCTCGGGAGTCGAGGACACTGAAGCTTTCTTT. It specifies CASSGVEDTEAFF.

The sample holds a few counts of this clonotype. The V and J genes are TRBV3-1 and TRBJ2-1, with 9 positions matching TRBD1. Germline V gene lookup returns CDR1 LGHDT and CDR2 YNNKEL (reference sequence). The V and J ends lost 0 bases and 2 bases, in that order; junction bases with no gene match: 2. The CDR3 consists of 16 residues. The CDR3 region is CASSQEWDRAYNEQFF. CDR3 nucleotides: TGTGCCAGCAGCCAAGAGTGGGACAGGGCCTACAATGAGCAGTTCTTC.

This clonotype appeared many times. The chain links TRBV3-1 to TRBJ2-1, with 8 bases matching TRBD1. Germline-derived CDR1 and CDR2 are LGHDT and YNNKEL (reference sequence). The CDR3 has 18 amino acids. After removal of 2 bases from V and 12 bases from J, the junction contained 21 bases not matched to a gene. The CDR3 spells CASSQNPWQGAEISWQFF. In DNA, the CDR3 is TGTGCCAGCAGCCAAAACCCGTGGCAGGGGGCCGAAATTAGTTGGCAGTTCTTC.

The J gene is TRBJ2-6, the V gene TRBV10-3; TRBD1 might be the D (6 bases). CDR1 is ENHRY and CDR2 is SYGVKD in the germline V gene. The CDR3 spans 18 residues. V was trimmed by 2 bases and J by 1 base, leaving 15 bases between them. As DNA, the CDR3 is TGTGCCATCAGTGAGCCTCCTGACAGGCCATCTGGGGCCAACGTCCTGACTTTC. Its translation is CAISEPPDRPSGANVLTF.

Details on this clonotype: This sequence may be a read error, since a much larger clone differs from it by one base. The chain couples TRBV5-1 to TRBJ2-1, with 11 bases fitting TRBD2. This CDR3 comprises 18 residues. Germline CDR1 is SGHRS and CDR2 is YFSETQ. Losses at the gene ends were 4 bases for V and 0 bases for J; bases not matched to a gene: 9. The CDR3 DNA sequence: TGCGCCAGCAGCCTATCGGGACTAGCGGCAGCCTCCTACAATGAGCAGTTCTTC. It codes for CASSLSGLAAASYNEQFF. Full variable domain (missing parts from reference TRBV5-1 and TRBJ2-1): KAGVTQTPRYLIKTRGQQVTLSCSPISGHRSVSWYQQTPGQGLQFLFEYFSETQRNKGNFPGRFSGRQFSNSRSEMNVSTLELGDSALYLCASSLSGLAAASYNEQFFGPGTRLTVL.

This chain joins TRBV20-1 and TRBJ1-2; D unclear. Germline CDR1 is DFQATT and CDR2 is SNEGSKA (reference sequence). The CDR3 spans 13 residues. V shed 0 bases and J shed 2 bases, with 7 bases lying between them. The CDR3 loop reads CSARDGGNYGYTF. The CDR3 DNA sequence: TGCAGTGCTAGAGATGGAGGGAACTATGGCTACACCTTC.

This clonotype was observed a few times. V and J are TRBV7-9 and TRBJ2-7, with 7 bases aligning to TRBD1. The CDR3 is 14 residues long. Trimming took 1 base from V and 6 from J; bases not matched to a gene: 6. Per the germline V gene, CDR1 is SEHNR and CDR2 is FQNEAQ (reference sequence). The CDR3 nucleotides are TGTGCCAGCAGCTTAGGTGACAGGGTACGCGAGCAGTACTTC. It translates to CASSLGDRVREQYF.

The chain recombines TRBV4-3 with TRBJ2-1; D unresolved. The CDR3 extends over 16 amino acids. V lost 1 base to trimming and J lost 6 bases, with 16 bases between them. From germline, CDR1 is LGHNA and CDR2 YSLEER. This chain's CDR3 is CASSQVPGQLFNEQFF. CDR3 DNA: TGCGCCAGCAGCCAAGTTCCGGGCCAGTTGTTCAATGAGCAGTTCTTC.

This clonotype is categorized as medium-sized. V usage is TRBV29-1 and J usage is TRBJ2-2; D unclear. V gave up 5 bases and J gave up 4 bases, with 11 bases separating them. Germline values: CDR1 SQVTM, CDR2 ANQGSEA. The CDR3 extends over 13 amino acids. This CDR3 is CSVPFRGTGELFF. As DNA, the CDR3 is TGCAGCGTTCCTTTCCGCGGCACCGGGGAGCTGTTTTTT.

The chain joins TRBV9 to TRBJ1-3, with a possible D match to TRBD1 (5 bases). V was pared by 4 bases and J by 8 bases, with 19 bases between. There are 15 residues in the CDR3. Germline V gene sequence: CDR1 SGDLS, CDR2 YYNGEE. The DNA for the CDR3 is TGTGCCAGCAGCCCCGGGACGGCGGGTGAGGACACCATATATTTT. Residues: CASSPGTAGEDTIYF.